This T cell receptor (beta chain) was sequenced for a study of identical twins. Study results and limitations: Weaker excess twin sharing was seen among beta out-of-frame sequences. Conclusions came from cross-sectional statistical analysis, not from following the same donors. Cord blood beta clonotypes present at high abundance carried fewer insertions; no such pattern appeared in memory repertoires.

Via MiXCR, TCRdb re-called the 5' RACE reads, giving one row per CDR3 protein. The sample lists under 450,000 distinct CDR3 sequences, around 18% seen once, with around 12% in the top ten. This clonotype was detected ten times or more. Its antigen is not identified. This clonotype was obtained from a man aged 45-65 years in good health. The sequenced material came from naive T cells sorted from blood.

CDR3 loop: CASSYVPSGRDNEQFF. The DNA of the CDR3 is TGTGCCAGCAGTTACGTCCCTAGCGGGAGGGACAATGAGCAGTTCTTC. The rearrangement uses TRBV6-8 and TRBJ2-1; 12 bases fit TRBD2. V shed 2 bases, J shed 5 bases, and the junction held 4 bases outside the gene matches. The CDR3 covers 16 residues. Germline V lookup: CDR1 MNHGY, CDR2 SAAAGT.